Listed below are T cell receptor beta chains from one sample, sequenced in a study of human T cells and chemical hapten exposure. MiXCR, applied by TCRdb to the RACE reads, yields one record per CDR3 protein. This sample carries about 73,000 distinct CDR3 sequences, over 6.5% of them seen once, and the ten largest clones take around 3.6%. Sequencing used whole blood, obtained in connection with sensitization to the hapten diphenylcyclopropenone (DPC). These receptors all come from a woman aged 50 to 60 with alopecia areata. Some clones in this sample may be carry-over from other donors' samples. The conserved cysteine and the conserved F or W are not part of the CDR3 here.

length	V	J	CDR3
12	TRBV19	TRBJ1-5	ASSITGSNQPQH
12	TRBV12-3/TRBV12-4	TRBJ1-2	ASSFDSRNYGYT
12	TRBV18	TRBJ1-1	ASSPLQGYTEAF
13	TRBV3-1	TRBJ1-2	ASSQDLRTGGHYT
13	TRBV5-6	TRBJ1-4	ASSLEGQGVEKLF
14	TRBV12-3/TRBV12-4	TRBJ2-7	ASSLGMGAVANEQY
14	TRBV12-3/TRBV12-4	TRBJ2-2	ASSSDDRGRIGELF
10	TRBV29-1	TRBJ2-1	SVGGSGDEQF
10	TRBV2	TRBJ2-7	ASNAAGGEQY
11	TRBV12-3/TRBV12-4	TRBJ1-1	ASSFSGYTEAF
12	TRBV12-3/TRBV12-4	TRBJ1-1	ASSLAGIGTEAF
13	TRBV2	TRBJ1-5	ASRETVQPNQPQH
10	TRBV28	TRBJ1-5	ASSILGQPQH
13	TRBV6-4	TRBJ2-3	ASSESSGSTDTQY
9	TRBV6-2/TRBV6-3	TRBJ2-4	ASSSGFLGY
14	TRBV23-1	TRBJ2-6	ASSQFPGPEANVLT
10	TRBV28	TRBJ2-7	ASSLTGYEQY
17	TRBV2	TRBJ1-5	ASSVPSDTGAYSNQPQH
14	TRBV29-1	TRBJ1-1	SVEDQGSRLNTEAF
11	TRBV24-1	TRBJ1-2	ATSDLRGDGYT
11	TRBV7-8	TRBJ2-1	ASSPPSVYDQF
14	TRBV5-1	TRBJ1-1	ASSLGQSGPNTEAF
14	TRBV5-1	TRBJ1-1	ASSLRYWTGETEAF
11	TRBV4-2	TRBJ2-1	ASSQERQYEQF
13	TRBV7-2	TRBJ2-7	ASSPMGTGTSEQY
11	TRBV2	TRBJ2-7	ASILDTAYEQY
12	TRBV4-3	TRBJ2-1	ASSQDIGGYEQF
13	TRBV12-3/TRBV12-4	TRBJ2-3	ASSLRGRPTDTQY
14	TRBV27	TRBJ1-4	ASSLARAGPNEKLF
12	TRBV29-1	TRBJ2-7	SGLEGDASHEQY
15	TRBV24-1	TRBJ2-3	ATSDGTGTGRADTQY
13	TRBV9	TRBJ2-1	ASSVGARYGDEQF
11	TRBV6-5	TRBJ1-4	ASSASLNEKLF
11	TRBV27	TRBJ1-1	ASSFGPNTEAF
14	TRBV5-1	TRBJ1-2	ASSFGTAVGDYGYT
16	TRBV5-1	TRBJ1-6	ASSWTAGTGANNSPLH
9	TRBV6-2/TRBV6-3	TRBJ2-7	ASSYSSEQY
13	TRBV5-1	TRBJ2-1	ASSTEGVSYNEQF
16	TRBV6-6	TRBJ1-6	ASSYSTPKKGANSPLH
10	TRBV12-3/TRBV12-4	TRBJ2-2	ASHLAPGELF